This entry lists 23 T cell receptor beta chains sequenced from one sample in a study of graft-versus-host responses after intestinal transplantation. The antigens of these receptors remain unknown. The data were produced by immunoSEQ multiplex PCR, yet TCRdb's version contains in-frame clones alone and is incomplete. The data show roughly 77,000 clones, 80% to 90% seen once. Sequences were derived from unstimulated CD8+ T cells sorted from spleen or lymph node cells, sampled before intestinal transplant. The source of these receptors is a human donor who received an intestinal transplant.

V is TRBV9 and J is TRBJ2-1; 12 bases agree with TRBD2. Germline loops: CDR1 SGDLS, CDR2 YYNGEE. With 3 bases clipped from V and 7 bases from J, the junction kept 5 bases outside the gene matches. This CDR3 is built from 15 residues. The CDR3 coding sequence is TGTGCCAGCAGCGCCACTAGCGGGAGGTCAAATGAGCAGTTCTTC. Translation gives CASSATSGRSNEQFF.

The chain links TRBV10-3 to TRBJ1-1, with D possibly TRBD1 on 5 matching bases. CDR3 size: 14 residues. The germline V gene encodes CDR1 ENHRY and CDR2 SYGVKD. V lost 3 bases and J 1 base, leaving 9 bases between the germline ends. CDR3 sequence reads: CAISDGRENTEAFF. The CDR3, as DNA: TGTGCCATCAGTGATGGCAGGGAGAACACTGAAGCTTTCTTT.

The V and J genes are TRBV5-4 and TRBJ2-3; D not resolved. Germline values: CDR1 SGHNT, CDR2 YYREEE (reference sequence). The CDR3 consists of 16 residues. V lost 4 bases and J lost 4, with 19 bases in between. CDR3 sequence (DNA): TGTGCCAGCAGCCGGGTCTCAGCCGTAAGCGCAGATACGCAGTATTTT. Encoded protein: CASSRVSAVSADTQYF.

This sequence joins TRBV29-1 and TRBJ1-1; D not certain. CDR1 is SQVTM, CDR2 ANQGSEA, per germline. The CDR3 runs 13 residues. The V gene lost 5 bases and the J gene lost 0 bases, with 10 bases spanning the gap. This CDR3 reads CSVRTTVNTEAFF. Here the CDR3 DNA reads TGCAGCGTTCGAACTACGGTGAACACTGAAGCTTTCTTT. The whole variable domain, filled in from reference TRBV29-1 and TRBJ1-1, reads SAVISQKPSRDICQRGTSLTIQCQVDSQVTMMFWYRQQPGQSLTLIATANQGSEATYESGFVIDKFPISRPNLTFSTLTVSNMSPEDSSIYLCSVRTTVNTEAFFGQGTRLTVV.

V and J are TRBV5-1 and TRBJ2-1; D is unresolved. Germline-derived CDR1 and CDR2 are SGHRS and YFSETQ. The CDR3 has 12 amino acids. Trimming left V 1 base short and J 5 bases short, with 4 bases between. The CDR3 loop reads CASSLSDNEQFF. CDR3 nucleotides: TGCGCCAGCAGCTTGTCTGACAATGAGCAGTTCTTC.

V gene TRBV6-8 combines with J gene TRBJ1-3; TRBD1 might be the D (6 bases). V was trimmed by 8 bases and J by 0 bases, leaving 17 bases between them. Germline V lookup: CDR1 MNHGY, CDR2 SAAAGT. CDR3 length: 16 amino acids. The CDR3, as DNA: TGTGCCAGCGCTACACAACAGGACAGCTCTGGAAACACCATATATTTT. Translation gives CASATQQDSSGNTIYF.

The chain has TRBV4-1 and TRBJ1-2; no clear D. Trimming cost V 1 base and J 5 bases, with 14 bases left between them. The CDR3 loop spans 15 amino acids. Germline CDR1 and CDR2: MGHRA and YSYEKL. The CDR3 region has the DNA TGCGCCAGCAGCCAAGTCGAGAATAATCAATATGGCTACACCTTC. Protein product: CASSQVENNQYGYTF.

The genes are TRBV7-9 and TRBJ1-2; 8 bases are a match to TRBD1. CDR3 length equals 13 residues. V was pared by 5 bases and J by 8 bases, with 7 bases of the junction left unmatched. Germline V gene lookup returns CDR1 SEHNR and CDR2 FQNEAQ (reference sequence). The CDR3 nucleotides are TGTGCCAGCAGCGACAGGGGACCTCGCGGCTACACCTTC. Amino acid sequence: CASSDRGPRGYTF.

The chain combines TRBV28 with TRBJ2-1; 7 bases are a match to TRBD1. CDR1 and CDR2 (germline): MDHEN, SYDVKM. The V and J ends lost 4 bases and 0 bases, in that order; junction bases with no gene match: 3. The CDR3 is 15 residues long. The CDR3 sequence is CASSSTGNSYNEQFF. The CDR3 DNA sequence: TGTGCCAGCAGTTCGACAGGGAACTCCTACAATGAGCAGTTCTTC.

This chain uses TRBV28 with TRBJ2-7; TRBD1 is a possible D gene (6 bases). The ends were cut back, 7 bases at V and 6 bases at J, with 25 bases in the middle. The CDR3 contains 16 residues. Germline V gives CDR1 MDHEN, CDR2 SYDVKM. This CDR3 is CASTHNYRDTLIEQYF. The CDR3 DNA sequence: TGTGCCAGCACCCATAACTACCGGGACACCCTGATCGAGCAGTACTTC.

The chain has TRBV6-6 and TRBJ2-7, with 7 positions matching TRBD1. This CDR3 region has 16 residues. CDR1 MNHNY and CDR2 SVGAGI come from the germline V gene (reference sequence). V lost 0 bases and J lost 3; bases outside the gene matches: 8. The chain's CDR3 is CASSYSGQAIFYEQYF. The CDR3 nucleotides are TGTGCCAGCAGTTACTCCGGACAGGCTATCTTCTACGAGCAGTACTTC.

The chain has TRBV7-9 and TRBJ1-2; 7 nucleotides match TRBD1. J gave up 6 bases and V 1 base, and 8 bases lay outside the gene matches. There are 15 residues in the CDR3. Germline lookup yields CDR1 SEHNR and CDR2 FQNEAQ (reference sequence). The CDR3 region is CASSLGRDSGDGYTF. The CDR3 DNA reads as TGTGCCAGCAGCTTAGGCCGGGACAGCGGAGATGGCTACACCTTC.

CDR3 loop: CASSLSSNLNTEAFF. The CDR3, as DNA: TGTGCCAGCAGCTTATCAAGCAATTTGAACACTGAAGCTTTCTTT. J is TRBJ1-1 and V is TRBV11-2; D uncertain. Germline assignment: CDR1 SGHAT and CDR2 FQNNGV. The V end was cut by 2 bases, the J end by 0 bases, with 10 bases between. The length of the CDR3 is 15 residues.

The chain couples TRBV2 to TRBJ2-3; perhaps TRBD2 as D (6 bases). CDR1 SNHLY and CDR2 FYNNEI come from the germline V gene. V dropped 7 bases and J dropped 0 bases, with 17 bases sitting between them. The CDR3 is made up of 16 amino acids. The CDR3 nucleotides read TGTGCCAGCATGAGGGGTCGGGAGCTTAGCACAGATACGCAGTATTTT. It codes for CASMRGRELSTDTQYF.

The rearrangement links TRBV25-1 to TRBJ1-1, with unresolved D. CDR3 length: 16 residues. Trimming removed 2 bases from V and 2 bases from J, with 15 bases in between. Germline CDR1 reads MGHDK; CDR2 reads SYGVNS. Here the CDR3 reads CASSELLRGPNTEAFF. CDR3 DNA sequence: TGTGCCAGCAGTGAACTGTTACGGGGTCCTAACACTGAAGCTTTCTTT.

This rearrangement joins TRBV28 to TRBJ2-7, with D maybe TRBD1 (6 bases). The germline gives CDR1 MDHEN, CDR2 SYDVKM. The CDR3 covers 13 residues. V lost 1 base to trimming and J lost 3 bases, with 7 bases between them. The CDR3 here is CASSLSQGYEQYF. CDR3 coding DNA: TGTGCCAGCAGTTTATCACAGGGCTACGAGCAGTACTTC.

The chain recombines TRBV28 with TRBJ2-5; 9 bases are shared with TRBD1. With 5 bases clipped from V and 7 bases from J, the junction kept 11 bases outside the gene matches. Germline V gene sequence: CDR1 MDHEN, CDR2 SYDVKM. This CDR3 region has 15 residues. The CDR3 region is CASSVRDREIVTQYF. The CDR3 DNA is TGTGCCAGCAGTGTCCGGGACAGGGAGATAGTGACCCAGTACTTC.

The genes are TRBV6-5 and TRBJ2-7, with D maybe TRBD2 (5 bases). Trimming pared 2 bases from V and 5 bases from J, leaving 7 bases between. Germline V CDR1 and CDR2: MNHEY, SVGAGI. The CDR3 has 12 residues. The CDR3 sequence: CASSYVGDEQYF. CDR3 DNA sequence: TGTGCCAGCAGTTACGTCGGGGACGAGCAGTACTTC.

This clone was recorded only once. The chain employs TRBV29-1 and TRBJ1-1, with a possible D match to TRBD1 (6 bases). Germline CDR1 and CDR2: SQVTM and ANQGSEA. This CDR3 has 13 residues. V dropped 5 bases and J dropped 1 base, with 11 bases sitting between them. Here the CDR3 reads CSVYRDGNTEAFF. CDR3 DNA sequence: TGCAGCGTTTACAGGGACGGGAACACTGAAGCTTTCTTT.

A word on this clone: This specimen includes other DNA sequences encoding the same CDR3. J is TRBJ2-1 and V is TRBV9; D is undetermined. This CDR3 comprises 14 residues. From germline, CDR1 is SGDLS and CDR2 YYNGEE. V was trimmed by 0 bases and J by 7 bases, leaving 11 bases between them. CDR3 coding DNA: TGTGCCAGCAGCGTAGGATCAGGTGGGAATGAGCAGTTCTTC. The encoded protein is CASSVGSGGNEQFF. Full variable domain (outside the CDR3, taken from reference TRBV9 and TRBJ2-1): DSGVTQTPKHLITATGQRVTLRCSPRSGDLSVYWYQQSLDQGLQFLIQYYNGEERAKGNILERFSAQQFPDLHSELNLSSLELGDSALYFCASSVGSGGNEQFFGPGTRLTVL.

The chain combines TRBV9 with TRBJ2-7; no clear D. Trimming pared 0 bases from V and 2 bases from J, leaving 15 bases between. Germline loops: CDR1 SGDLS, CDR2 YYNGEE. CDR3 length: 16 residues. The CDR3 sequence: CASSVGGSTATYEQYF. CDR3 nucleotide sequence: TGTGCCAGCAGCGTAGGAGGTAGCACGGCCACCTACGAGCAGTACTTC.

The rearrangement links TRBV21-1 to TRBJ2-3; TRBD2, the table's D call, lacks a check against the DNA. TRBV21-1 is a recognized pseudogene. The CDR3 contains 12 residues. The chain's CDR3 is CASSLGVDTQYF. The CDR3 DNA reads as TGTGCCAGCAGTTTAGGAGTGGATACGCAGTATTTT.

This chain uses TRBV27 with TRBJ2-1, with D possibly TRBD1 on 5 matching bases. The CDR3 loop spans 11 amino acids. Germline V lookup: CDR1 MNHEY, CDR2 SMNVEV (reference sequence). Trimming shortened V by 4 bases and J by 9 bases, and 7 bases separated the two germline ends. CDR3 residues: CASSSTGEQFF. In DNA form, the CDR3 reads TGTGCCAGCAGTTCTACAGGTGAGCAGTTCTTC.